One sample yielded the 18 T cell receptor beta chains listed below, sequenced in a study of cytomegalovirus exposure and HLA in healthy donors. The PCR made use of 60 Vbeta and 13 Jbeta primers. Produced via immunoSEQ multiplex PCR; TCRdb's table is partial and in-frame only. The repertoire includes 93,000 or so clones, 75% to 85% of them detected once, and around 10% sits in the top ten. Input material: PBMCs. The receptors derive from a woman aged 18-29 years in good health and CMV-seropositive.

This rearrangement joins TRBV5-5 to TRBJ2-5; D possibly corresponds to TRBD1 (6 bases). Germline values: CDR1 SGHKS, CDR2 YYEKEE (reference sequence). The CDR3 contains 14 residues. V was clipped by 4 bases and J by 3 bases, with 13 bases between them. CDR3 DNA: TGTGCCAGCAGCCTACCGACAGGCGAAGAGACCCAGTACTTC. Its translation: CASSLPTGEETQYF. Full variable domain (missing parts from reference TRBV5-5 and TRBJ2-5): DAGVTQSPTHLIKTRGQQVTLRCSPISGHKSVSWYQQVLGQGPQFIFQYYEKEERGRGNFPDRFSARQFPNYSSELNVNALLLGDSALYLCASSLPTGEETQYFGPGTRLLVL.

The chain uses TRBV7-2 and TRBJ2-7; 10 positions agree with TRBD2. Per the germline V gene, CDR1 is SGHTA and CDR2 is FQGNSA. The V segment lost 5 bases and the J segment 2 bases; nucleotides outside the gene matches: 15. The CDR3 runs to 18 residues. The CDR3 reads CASSQGGTSARYPYEQYF. Here the CDR3 DNA reads TGTGCCAGCAGCCAAGGGGGGACTAGCGCTCGCTACCCCTACGAGCAGTACTTC.

V gene TRBV5-4 combines with J gene TRBJ2-7; 11 bases map to TRBD2. CDR1 and CDR2 from the germline V gene are SGHNT and YYREEE (reference sequence). The CDR3 covers 15 residues. V lost 4 bases, J lost 3 bases, and 6 bases stayed unmatched. The CDR3: CASSEIAGGFYEQYF. The DNA of the CDR3 is TGTGCCAGCAGCGAAATAGCGGGGGGGTTCTACGAGCAGTACTTC.

This clone occurred many times. V usage is TRBV5-6 and J usage is TRBJ2-5, with D possibly matching TRBD2 (6 bases). Trimming cost V 4 bases and J 2 bases, with 12 bases left between them. CDR3 length: 14 residues. Germline V gives CDR1 SGHDT, CDR2 YYEEEE. The CDR3: CASSPGTPQETQYF. Written as DNA, the CDR3 is TGTGCCAGCAGCCCGGGGACTCCTCAAGAGACCCAGTACTTC.

This chain joins TRBV28 and TRBJ1-2; TRBD1 matches 9 bases. The CDR3 is 16 amino acids. Germline values: CDR1 MDHEN, CDR2 SYDVKM. J was trimmed by 5 bases and V by 5 bases; bases with no gene match: 12. CDR3 coding DNA: TGTGCCAGCAGTCTACTTAACAGGGGGCGCGTTTATGGCTACACCTTC. As protein: CASSLLNRGRVYGYTF.

The V call is TRBV7-3, the J call TRBJ2-7, with TRBD1 as a possible D gene (7 bases). Germline loops: CDR1 SGHTA, CDR2 FQGTGA. CDR3 length equals 14 residues. V lost 6 bases and J lost 7, with 19 bases in between. CDR3 loop: CASRASGGGGEQYF. As DNA, the CDR3 is TGTGCCAGCAGAGCGAGCGGAGGGGGCGGAGAGCAGTACTTC.

This clone came up once. V usage is TRBV5-1 and J usage is TRBJ1-4, with 9 nucleotides matching TRBD1. The germline CDR1 and CDR2 sequences are SGHRS and YFSETQ. V was pared by 2 bases and J by 4 bases, with 12 bases of the junction left unmatched. The CDR3 spans 18 residues. CDR3 sequence: CASSFGLTGGSLNEKLFF. The CDR3 nucleotides read TGCGCCAGCAGCTTTGGTTTGACAGGGGGATCCCTTAATGAAAAACTGTTTTTT.

The chain combines TRBV5-1 with TRBJ2-1, with TRBD2 identical over 16 bases. CDR1 and CDR2 (germline): SGHRS, YFSETQ. V lost 4 bases and J lost 6; bases outside the gene matches: 19. CDR3 length: 21 residues. CDR3 bases: TGCGCCAGCAGCCCGGTCCCGGGACTAGCGGGAGGGTTTCCTGGATCCAATGAGCAGTTCTTC. Amino acid sequence: CASSPVPGLAGGFPGSNEQFF.

The chain combines TRBV30 with TRBJ2-1; TRBD2 matches at 12 bases. The CDR3 contains 16 residues. From germline, CDR1 is GTSNPN and CDR2 SVGIG (reference sequence). Trimming took 0 bases from V and 6 from J; bases not matched to a gene: 6. Written as DNA, the CDR3 is TGTGCCTGGAGTGTATCCCTAGCGGGGGGGCCCAATGAGCAGTTCTTC. Protein sequence: CAWSVSLAGGPNEQFF.

This chain uses TRBV9 with TRBJ1-3; D remains ambiguous. This CDR3 is 14 amino acids long. V was clipped by 4 bases and J by 2 bases, with 10 bases between them. The germline V gene encodes CDR1 SGDLS and CDR2 YYNGEE. DNA for the CDR3: TGTGCCAGCAGCCCCGGGTCTACTGGAAACACCATATATTTT. Translation: CASSPGSTGNTIYF.

The V and J genes are TRBV6-5 and TRBJ1-3, with TRBD1 matching over 10 bases. The CDR3 covers 14 residues. The germline gives CDR1 MNHEY, CDR2 SVGAGI. V gave up 5 bases and J gave up 4 bases; unmatched junction bases: 2. CDR3 protein: CASSRQGAGNTIYF. DNA of the CDR3: TGTGCCAGCAGTCGACAGGGGGCGGGAAACACCATATATTTT.

The rearrangement uses TRBV18 and TRBJ2-5; D gene uncertain. Germline CDR1 reads KGHSH; CDR2 reads LQKENI. The CDR3 contains 12 residues. Trimming cost V 2 bases and J 7 bases, with 8 bases left between them. This CDR3 reads CASSPGRRTQYF. CDR3 DNA: TGTGCCAGCTCACCAGGCAGGCGGACCCAGTACTTC. Full variable domain (rest looked up from reference TRBV18 and TRBJ2-5): NAGVMQNPRHLVRRRGQEARLRCSPMKGHSHVYWYRQLPEEGLKFMVYLQKENIIDESGMPKERFSAEFPKEGPSILRIQQVVRGDSAAYFCASSPGRRTQYFGPGTRLLVL.

This clone was observed a few times. The rearrangement joins TRBV27 to TRBJ2-5; 8 bases fit TRBD1. The DNA end favors TRBJ2-7, so the J call may be wrong. CDR1 is MNHEY and CDR2 is SMNVEV in the germline V gene (reference sequence). This CDR3 is 13 amino acids long. CDR3 sequence reads: CASGTTGALEQYF. In DNA form, the CDR3 reads TGTGCCAGCGGAACGACAGGGGCCCTCGAGCAGTACTTC.

The genes are TRBV18 and TRBJ1-1; no definite D call. Germline assignment: CDR1 KGHSH and CDR2 LQKENI. V was cut by 3 bases and J by 7 bases, with 12 bases left in between. CDR3 size: 13 residues. In nucleotides, the CDR3 is TGTGCCAGCTCACCGCCGCATCACGGTGAAGCTTTCTTT. Amino acids: CASSPPHHGEAFF.

The chain couples TRBV6-5 to TRBJ2-1, with 8 nucleotides matching TRBD1. CDR1 and CDR2 from the germline V gene are MNHEY and SVGAGI. J lost 7 bases, V lost 7 bases, and 12 bases had no gene match. This CDR3 is 15 amino acids long. The DNA for the CDR3 is TGTGCCAGCACCCCGGTGGCAGGGGGCCTAAATGAGCAGTTCTTC. Protein sequence: CASTPVAGGLNEQFF.

The chain employs TRBV9 and TRBJ1-1; D not certain. The CDR3 consists of 14 residues. In germline, CDR1 is SGDLS, CDR2 YYNGEE. V lost 4 bases to trimming and J lost 6 bases, with 16 bases between them. The CDR3 here is CASSPLPDLSEAFF. CDR3 nucleotides: TGTGCCAGCAGCCCCCTCCCGGACTTGTCTGAAGCTTTCTTT.

The chain has TRBV25-1 and TRBJ2-1, with TRBD2 matching over 8 bases. V shed 7 bases and J 4 bases; nucleotides not matched to a gene: 6. Germline values: CDR1 MGHDK, CDR2 SYGVNS. The CDR3 sequence is 14 residues long. The DNA for the CDR3 is TGTGCCAGCACTCTAGCGGGCCCATACAATGAGCAGTTCTTC. This encodes CASTLAGPYNEQFF.

The chain is built from TRBV9 and TRBJ2-1; unclear D gene. The CDR3 is 15 amino acids. CDR1 is SGDLS and CDR2 is YYNGEE in the germline V gene. Trimming pared 5 bases from V and 0 bases from J, leaving 12 bases between. CDR3 loop: CASSYNPSSYNEQFF. Here the CDR3 DNA reads TGTGCCAGCAGTTATAACCCTAGCTCCTACAATGAGCAGTTCTTC.